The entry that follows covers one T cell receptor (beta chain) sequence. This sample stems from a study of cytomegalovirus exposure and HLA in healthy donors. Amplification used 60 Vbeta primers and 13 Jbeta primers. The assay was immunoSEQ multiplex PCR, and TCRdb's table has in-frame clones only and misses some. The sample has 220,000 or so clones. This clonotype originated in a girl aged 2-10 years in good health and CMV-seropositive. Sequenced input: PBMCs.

The CDR3 nucleotides are TGTGCCAGTAGTATGAGAGGGAGTGGCTACACCTTC. This translates into CASSMRGSGYTF. The chain carries TRBV19 and TRBJ1-2; D unresolved. Germline assignment: CDR1 LNHDA and CDR2 SQIVND (reference sequence). This CDR3 has 12 amino acids. Trimming removed 3 bases at V and 7 bases at J, with 9 bases between.